The clone carrying this T cell receptor beta chain was seen only once. Its matching antigen is unknown. The data stem from a study of cytotoxic CD8 clonotypes in ibrutinib-treated CLL. Study background: Sample averages reached around 260,000 productive templates and 94,082 productive rearrangements. General study results and limits: Public clonotypes showed up rarely, and on treatment they shrank or held steady.

Sequenced by immunoSEQ multiplex PCR; TCRdb stores in-frame clones only, minus some. The table has 130,000 or so clones, around four fifths seen once. CDR3 length equals 14 residues. The germline CDR1 and CDR2 sequences are MNHEY and SVGAGI. J gave up 6 bases and V 3 bases, and 6 bases lay outside the gene matches. This sample comprised PBMCs, obtained after 24 months of ibrutinib treatment. The sequence came from a human donor with chronic lymphocytic leukemia. The chain couples TRBV6-5 to TRBJ1-1; 8 bases align to TRBD1. CDR3 region: CASSYTGGNAEAFF. Written as DNA, the CDR3 is TGTGCCAGCAGTTATACAGGGGGAAACGCTGAAGCTTTCTTT.